This passage covers 30 T cell receptor beta chains from one sample sequenced in a study of T cell changes during pregnancy in multiple sclerosis. Assay used: immunoSEQ multiplex PCR; TCRdb lists only in-frame clones, some missing. The sample comprises under 65,000 clones, 94% of which are singletons, and just over 2.5% rests with the top ten. Sequenced here: CD8+ T cells from peripheral blood mononuclear cells, sampled after pregnancy. All receptors derive from a female donor with multiple sclerosis, enrolled in a pregnancy study.

The chain is built from TRBV25-1 and TRBJ2-5, with a weak D call TRBD2 (5 bases). The CDR3 runs to 14 residues. V gave up 0 bases and J gave up 4 bases, with 9 bases separating them. Germline V gives CDR1 MGHDK, CDR2 SYGVNS. CDR3 protein: CASSEYGLAETQYF. CDR3 nucleotide sequence: TGTGCCAGCAGTGAATATGGGCTAGCAGAGACCCAGTACTTC.

This chain joins TRBV4-1 and TRBJ2-7; 12 bases align to TRBD2. V lost 4 bases, J lost 2 bases, and 3 bases stayed unmatched. The germline V gene encodes CDR1 MGHRA and CDR2 YSYEKL. This CDR3 is 15 amino acids long. CDR3 DNA: TGCGCCAGCAGCCTCAGGACTAGCGGGACCTACGAGCAGTACTTC. It yields the protein CASSLRTSGTYEQYF.

V and J are TRBV6-1 and TRBJ2-7; 7 positions agree with TRBD1. The CDR3 contains 14 residues. Trimming took 9 bases from V and 5 from J; bases not matched to a gene: 13. Germline V gives CDR1 MNHNS, CDR2 SASEGT. The CDR3: CARDGTAPVHEQYF. CDR3 DNA: TGTGCCAGGGACGGGACAGCGCCTGTCCACGAGCAGTACTTC.

Notes on this clone: Distinct nucleotide sequences in the sample also encode this CDR3. The chain couples TRBV27 to TRBJ2-7; 7 nucleotides line up with TRBD1. Germline loops: CDR1 MNHEY, CDR2 SMNVEV (reference sequence). V was clipped by 3 bases and J by 1 base; unmatched bases: 0. This CDR3 spans 13 amino acids. CDR3 in amino acids: CASSLGQSYEQYF. For the CDR3, the DNA is TGTGCCAGCAGTTTGGGACAGTCCTACGAGCAGTACTTC.

The CDR3 DNA reads as TGTGCCAGCAGCTTGGCCAGCGGGAGGGTGGCTTCCTACAATGAGCAGTTCTTC. This sequence encodes CASSLASGRVASYNEQFF. The chain has TRBV7-6 and TRBJ2-1, with 10 nucleotides matching TRBD2. This CDR3 has 18 amino acids. After removal of 3 bases from V and 1 base from J, the junction contained 9 bases not matched to a gene. Looked up from germline, CDR1 is SGHVS and CDR2 is FNYEAQ.

This chain links TRBV11-2 with TRBJ2-7, with 11 bases that match TRBD1. J gave up 2 bases and V 5 bases, and 2 bases lay outside the gene matches. This CDR3 has 14 amino acids. Looked up from germline, CDR1 is SGHAT and CDR2 is FQNNGV. The CDR3 bases are TGTGCCAGCAGCCTGGGACAGGGGGCCTACGAGCAGTACTTC. Protein sequence: CASSLGQGAYEQYF.

The V and J genes are TRBV4-3 and TRBJ1-5, with 8 bases aligning to TRBD1. The ends lost 4 bases at V and 4 bases at J; junction bases unmatched: 6. Germline V lookup: CDR1 LGHNA, CDR2 YSLEER. This CDR3 spans 15 amino acids. The DNA for the CDR3 is TGCGCCAGCAGCCCTGGACAGGGTGGTAATCAGCCCCAGCATTTT. Translating gives CASSPGQGGNQPQHF.

The rearrangement joins TRBV6-4 to TRBJ2-1, with D perhaps matching TRBD1 (5 bases). The germline V gene encodes CDR1 MRHNA and CDR2 SNTAGT. This CDR3 has 15 residues. V was cut by 3 bases and J by 0 bases, with 9 bases left in between. The CDR3 coding sequence is TGTGCCAGCAGTGAAGTGGACACCTCCTACAATGAGCAGTTCTTC. Its translation: CASSEVDTSYNEQFF.

This clone was seen a single time. The rearrangement joins TRBV28 to TRBJ2-7; TRBD1 aligns across 9 bases. Germline CDR1 is MDHEN and CDR2 is SYDVKM. The CDR3 sequence is 15 residues long. J was trimmed by 3 bases and V by 5 bases; bases with no gene match: 8. CDR3 sequence (DNA): TGTGCCAGCAGTATCGGGACAGGGATTATCTACGAGCAGTACTTC. Its translation is CASSIGTGIIYEQYF.

This rearrangement joins TRBV7-9 to TRBJ2-5, with D unresolved. Trimming took 11 bases from V and 0 from J, leaving 13 bases between them. CDR1 and CDR2 from the germline V gene are SEHNR and FQNEAQ (reference sequence). The CDR3 has 13 amino acids. CDR3 DNA sequence: TGTGCCGGCACCCCATCCAACCAAGAGACCCAGTACTTC. Its protein product is CAGTPSNQETQYF.

The V and J genes are TRBV2 and TRBJ2-1, with 10 bases fitting TRBD2. Germline values: CDR1 SNHLY, CDR2 FYNNEI. V lost 3 bases and J lost 8; bases outside the gene matches: 7. The CDR3 sequence is 15 residues long. CDR3 sequence reads: CASSDSLAGVDEQFF. The CDR3 bases are TGTGCCAGCAGTGATTCCCTAGCGGGAGTGGATGAGCAGTTCTTC.

This chain connects TRBV5-5 to TRBJ1-5; 8 bases fit TRBD1. The CDR3 consists of 14 residues. CDR1 and CDR2 from the germline V gene are SGHKS and YYEKEE (reference sequence). J gave up 7 bases and V 5 bases, and 8 bases lay outside the gene matches. CDR3 loop: CASSPGQVYQPQHF. The CDR3 nucleotides read TGTGCCAGCAGTCCGGGACAGGTATACCAGCCCCAGCATTTT.

The chain links TRBV27 to TRBJ2-1, with TRBD1 matching over 9 bases. Germline V gene lookup returns CDR1 MNHEY and CDR2 SMNVEV (reference sequence). CDR3 length equals 14 residues. Unmatched junction bases numbered 9, after V lost 11 bases and J lost 4 bases. CDR3 protein: CAVAQGARYNEQFF. The CDR3, as DNA: TGTGCCGTCGCACAGGGGGCGAGGTACAATGAGCAGTTCTTC.

This clone has more than one count but fewer than ten. This chain links TRBV5-8 with TRBJ1-2, with D perhaps TRBD1 (6 bases). Looked up from germline, CDR1 is SGHTS and CDR2 is YDEGEE. The CDR3 spans 14 residues. Trimming cost V 3 bases and J 9 bases, with 18 bases left between them. CDR3 loop: CASSWQGTRGRYTF. The CDR3 nucleotides are TGTGCCAGCAGCTGGCAGGGGACACGAGGGCGCTACACCTTC.

The rearrangement joins TRBV5-1 to TRBJ1-1; D remains unclear. V dropped 2 bases and J dropped 0 bases, with 5 bases sitting between them. Germline V gives CDR1 SGHRS, CDR2 YFSETQ. The CDR3 totals 13 residues. The CDR3 is CASSFTVNTEAFF. CDR3 nucleotide sequence: TGCGCCAGCAGCTTTACGGTGAACACTGAAGCTTTCTTT.

This clone occurred once. The chain couples TRBV21-1 to TRBJ2-7; TRBD1 reflects the table's D call only, with no check against the DNA. TRBV21-1 is classified as a pseudogene. CDR3 size: 15 residues. CDR3 in amino acids: CASSRPGQDSYEQYF. CDR3 bases: TGTGCCAGCAGCCGTCCGGGACAGGACTCCTACGAGCAGTACTTC.

The V and J genes are TRBV6-1 and TRBJ2-7, with TRBD2 matching over 7 bases. Germline V gene lookup returns CDR1 MNHNS and CDR2 SASEGT. This CDR3 comprises 15 residues. V shed 6 bases, J shed 3 bases, and the junction held 11 bases outside the gene matches. CDR3: CASSPGEGSYYEQYF. The CDR3, as DNA: TGTGCCAGCAGCCCTGGGGAGGGCTCTTACTACGAGCAGTACTTC.

The CDR3 here is CASSRSGQGNQPQHF. The CDR3 DNA sequence: TGTGCCAGCAGCCGCTCGGGACAGGGAAATCAGCCCCAGCATTTT. The chain is built from TRBV7-9 and TRBJ1-5, with 9 nucleotides matching TRBD1. The CDR3 has 15 residues. Looked up from germline, CDR1 is SEHNR and CDR2 is FQNEAQ (reference sequence). Trimming at V came to 5 bases and at J to 4 bases, leaving 6 bases not matched to a gene.

The rearrangement joins TRBV18 to TRBJ2-1; maybe TRBD2 (6 bases). The CDR3 loop spans 13 amino acids. Per the germline V gene, CDR1 is KGHSH and CDR2 is LQKENI. The V gene lost 7 bases and the J gene lost 4 bases, with 11 bases spanning the gap. The CDR3 DNA reads as TGTGCCAGCTGGTCGGGACTGTACAATGAGCAGTTCTTC. Translating it yields CASWSGLYNEQFF.

This clone was observed once. The rearrangement joins TRBV19 to TRBJ2-1, with 8 nucleotides matching TRBD2. The CDR3 spans 15 residues. The germline V gene encodes CDR1 LNHDA and CDR2 SQIVND (reference sequence). Trimming cost V 3 bases and J 3 bases; bases outside gene matches: 4. This CDR3 reads CASSMGLAGYNEQFF. In DNA form, the CDR3 reads TGTGCCAGTAGTATGGGGCTAGCGGGCTACAATGAGCAGTTCTTC.

The gene calls are TRBV11-3 and TRBJ2-5; 10 bases are shared with TRBD1. Losses at the gene ends were 1 base for V and 2 bases for J; bases not matched to a gene: 13. CDR1 and CDR2 from the germline V gene are SGHNT and YENEEA. The CDR3 consists of 19 residues. CDR3 amino acids: CASSLGRFGTGDVQETQYF. CDR3 DNA sequence: TGTGCCAGCAGCTTAGGACGGTTTGGGACAGGGGATGTTCAAGAGACCCAGTACTTC. Filled out from reference TRBV11-3 and TRBJ2-5, the complete variable domain reads EAGVVQSPRYKIIEKKQPVAFWCNPISGHNTLYWYLQNLGQGPELLIRYENEEAVDDSQLPKDRFSAERLKGVDSTLKIQPAELGDSAVYLCASSLGRFGTGDVQETQYFGPGTRLLVL.

This clone was counted a few times. V is TRBV29-1 and J is TRBJ1-1; D is unclear. This CDR3 is 10 amino acids long. Per germline, CDR1 SQVTM and CDR2 ANQGSEA. V gave up 6 bases and J gave up 9 bases, with 11 bases separating them. CDR3 loop: CSVDRGKAFF. CDR3 in DNA: TGCAGCGTCGACCGGGGAAAAGCTTTCTTT. Full variable domain (rest looked up from reference TRBV29-1 and TRBJ1-1): SAVISQKPSRDICQRGTSLTIQCQVDSQVTMMFWYRQQPGQSLTLIATANQGSEATYESGFVIDKFPISRPNLTFSTLTVSNMSPEDSSIYLCSVDRGKAFFGQGTRLTVV.

The rearrangement uses TRBV4-1 and TRBJ2-5; 7 nucleotides match TRBD2. J gave up 2 bases and V 3 bases, and 12 bases lay outside the gene matches. The CDR3 covers 17 residues. CDR1 is MGHRA and CDR2 is YSYEKL in the germline V gene. CDR3 in amino acids: CASSHEHGRLLQETQYF. In nucleotides, the CDR3 is TGCGCCAGCAGCCATGAACACGGGAGGCTCCTTCAAGAGACCCAGTACTTC.

This chain uses TRBV13 with TRBJ2-7; maybe TRBD2 (6 bases). The CDR3 totals 13 residues. Trimming cost V 4 bases and J 9 bases, with 16 bases left between them. Germline loops: CDR1 PRHDT, CDR2 FYEKMQ (reference sequence). The CDR3 nucleotides are TGTGCCAGCAGCTCTAGCGCCAGTGTCGGGCAGTACTTC. Encoded protein: CASSSSASVGQYF. The whole variable domain, remainder taken from reference TRBV13 and TRBJ2-7, is AAGVIQSPRHLIKEKRETATLKCYPIPRHDTVYWYQQGPGQDPQFLISFYEKMQSDKGSIPDRFSAQQFSDYHSELNMSSLELGDSALYFCASSSSASVGQYFGPGTRLTVT.

The chain couples TRBV19 to TRBJ1-5; D remains ambiguous. Germline CDR1 is LNHDA and CDR2 is SQIVND (reference sequence). The length of the CDR3 is 12 residues. V gave up 7 bases and J gave up 6 bases, with 10 bases separating them. Written as DNA, the CDR3 is TGTGCCAGTATGGAGGGTACTCAGCCCCAGCATTTT. Amino acids: CASMEGTQPQHF.

The V call is TRBV5-4, the J call TRBJ2-1, with 7 bases fitting TRBD2. The junction had 4 bases not matched to a gene; V was cut back by 1 base and J by 3 bases. The CDR3 extends over 15 amino acids. Germline V gives CDR1 SGHNT, CDR2 YYREEE (reference sequence). CDR3: CASSLQGLGYNEQFF. The CDR3 region has the DNA TGTGCCAGCAGCTTGCAAGGACTAGGCTACAATGAGCAGTTCTTC.

This chain connects TRBV11-2 to TRBJ2-3, with 8 bases identical to TRBD2. The V gene's germline CDR1 is SGHAT and CDR2 FQNNGV. The CDR3 is 16 residues long. J lost 3 bases, V lost 5 bases, and 10 bases had no gene match. CDR3 bases: TGTGCCAGCAGCCCCCCTGGAGCGGGAGTAACAGATACGCAGTATTTT. Residues: CASSPPGAGVTDTQYF. The full variable domain, in which reference TRBV11-2 and TRBJ2-3 provide the parts outside the CDR3, is EAGVAQSPRYKIIEKRQSVAFWCNPISGHATLYWYQQILGQGPKLLIQFQNNGVVDDSQLPKDRFSAERLKGVDSTLKIQPAKLEDSAVYLCASSPPGAGVTDTQYFGPGTRLTVL.

This clone was observed a few times. The chain is built from TRBV19 and TRBJ1-5; no firm D call. Germline lookup yields CDR1 LNHDA and CDR2 SQIVND (reference sequence). The ends were cut back, 3 bases at V and 3 bases at J, with 9 bases in the middle. This CDR3 has 14 amino acids. CDR3 in DNA: TGTGCCAGTAGTATGGGCAGCTTCAATCAGCCCCAGCATTTT. Amino acid sequence: CASSMGSFNQPQHF.

CDR3 nucleotide sequence: TGTGCCAGCAGTTTCGCGGGACAGACATATGGCTACACCTTC. Encoded protein: CASSFAGQTYGYTF. The rearrangement links TRBV27 to TRBJ1-2, with 7 bases aligning to TRBD1. V dropped 3 bases and J dropped 5; count of bases not matched to a gene: 6. This CDR3 contains 14 residues. Germline assignment: CDR1 MNHEY and CDR2 SMNVEV (reference sequence).

V gene TRBV6-1 combines with J gene TRBJ2-1; 12 bases map to TRBD2. The trim removed 5 bases at V and 9 bases at J, leaving 5 bases unmatched. This CDR3 spans 14 amino acids. The germline V gene has CDR1 MNHNS and CDR2 SASEGT. DNA of the CDR3: TGTGCCAGCAGTCGGACTAGCGGGAATGGTGAGCAGTTCTTC. Protein product: CASSRTSGNGEQFF.